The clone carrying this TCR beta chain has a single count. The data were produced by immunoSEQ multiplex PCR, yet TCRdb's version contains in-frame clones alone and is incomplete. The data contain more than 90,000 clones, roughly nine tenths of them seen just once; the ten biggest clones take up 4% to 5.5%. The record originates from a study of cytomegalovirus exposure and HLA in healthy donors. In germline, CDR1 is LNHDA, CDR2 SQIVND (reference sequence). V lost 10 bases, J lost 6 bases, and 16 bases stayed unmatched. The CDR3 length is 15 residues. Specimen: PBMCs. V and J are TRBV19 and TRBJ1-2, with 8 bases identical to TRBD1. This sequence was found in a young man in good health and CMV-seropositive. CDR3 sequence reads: CATRTGRRIVDGYTF. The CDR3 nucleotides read TGTGCCACCCGGACAGGGCGGAGGATTGTGGATGGCTACACCTTC.